The 22 T cell receptor beta chains presented below share a single source sample, sequenced in a study of CD4 T cells in relation to SARS-CoV-2 and coronaviruses. Before the COVID-19 pandemic, during about 2011-2019, CD4+ T cells were taken from unexposed donors. The cells were cultured for about 10 days before CD4+ T cells were isolated. Sequenced by immunoSEQ multiplex PCR; TCRdb stores in-frame clones only, minus some. The table has around 23,000 clones, just over 75% seen once. These TCRs are of unknown antigen specificity. Sample: CD4+ T cells from PBMCs, cultured in vitro. These receptors all stem from a human donor in good health.

The J gene is TRBJ2-2, the V gene TRBV5-1; D is perhaps TRBD1 (6 bases). There are 14 residues in the CDR3. V was cut by 4 bases and J by 1 base, with 8 bases left in between. Per germline, CDR1 SGHRS and CDR2 YFSETQ. The CDR3 loop is CASSTGQNTGELFF. CDR3 nucleotides: TGCGCCAGCAGCACGGGACAGAACACCGGGGAGCTGTTTTTT. Full variable domain (missing parts from reference TRBV5-1 and TRBJ2-2): KAGVTQTPRYLIKTRGQQVTLSCSPISGHRSVSWYQQTPGQGLQFLFEYFSETQRNKGNFPGRFSGRQFSNSRSEMNVSTLELGDSALYLCASSTGQNTGELFFGEGSRLTVL.

The chain joins TRBV9 to TRBJ2-1; tentative D call: TRBD1 (5 bases). The germline V gene encodes CDR1 SGDLS and CDR2 YYNGEE. The CDR3 contains 13 residues. The V gene lost 3 bases and the J gene lost 10 bases, with 14 bases spanning the gap. In nucleotides, the CDR3 is TGTGCCAGCAGCGATCGGACCCCAGGGGAGCAGTTCTTC. Translation: CASSDRTPGEQFF.

The V and J genes are TRBV2 and TRBJ2-3; TRBD2 is a possible D gene (5 bases). V was clipped by 6 bases and J by 2 bases, with 6 bases between them. The CDR3 is made up of 12 amino acids. Germline CDR1 and CDR2: SNHLY and FYNNEI. The CDR3 here is CASRDFTDTQYF. The CDR3 DNA reads as TGTGCCAGCAGGGACTTCACAGATACGCAGTATTTT.

The rearrangement joins TRBV18 to TRBJ2-6, with 7 bases fitting TRBD1. The V gene's germline CDR1 is KGHSH and CDR2 LQKENI. The V and J ends lost 3 bases and 0 bases, in that order; junction bases with no gene match: 5. This CDR3 has 17 residues. CDR3 sequence reads: CASSPLTGLSGANVLTF. The CDR3 nucleotides read TGTGCCAGCTCACCGCTGACAGGGCTCTCTGGGGCCAACGTCCTGACTTTC.

This chain connects TRBV7-9 to TRBJ1-2, with D tentatively TRBD1 (6 bases). V shed 2 bases and J shed 6 bases, with 13 bases lying between them. CDR3 length: 14 amino acids. From germline, CDR1 is SEHNR and CDR2 FQNEAQ (reference sequence). Here the CDR3 reads CASSLMGGSNGYTF. The CDR3 nucleotides read TGTGCCAGCAGCTTAATGGGGGGCTCTAATGGCTACACCTTC.

The chain joins TRBV27 to TRBJ1-1, with D possibly being TRBD1 (5 bases). The germline V gene encodes CDR1 MNHEY and CDR2 SMNVEV (reference sequence). There are 12 residues in the CDR3. With 3 bases removed from V and 5 bases from J, the gap between germline ends came to 7 bases. The CDR3 DNA follows: TGTGCCAGCAGTTTTAGGGGAACTGAAGCTTTCTTT. It yields the protein CASSFRGTEAFF.

The CDR3 coding sequence is TGTGCCAGCAGTTACTCGGCAGAGGGGGGCACTGAAGCTTTCTTT. As protein: CASSYSAEGGTEAFF. The J gene is TRBJ1-1, the V gene TRBV6-5; the D gene is possibly TRBD1 (6 bases). Germline CDR1 MNHEY, CDR2 SVGAGI. This CDR3 spans 15 amino acids. V lost 0 bases, J lost 4 bases, and 12 bases lay in between.

The chain uses TRBV28 and TRBJ1-2, with 8 bases that match TRBD1. V gave up 5 bases and J gave up 8 bases; unmatched junction bases: 10. Germline CDR1 reads MDHEN; CDR2 reads SYDVKM. This CDR3 region has 14 residues. The CDR3 DNA sequence: TGTGCCAGCAGTCCGGGGGACAGGAGAGGCGGCTACACCTTC. The encoded protein is CASSPGDRRGGYTF.

This clone has just a few counts. The rearrangement joins TRBV5-6 to TRBJ2-2, with 9 bases aligning to TRBD1. Per germline, CDR1 SGHDT and CDR2 YYEEEE. The V and J ends lost 4 bases and 13 bases, in that order; junction bases with no gene match: 8. The CDR3 is made up of 13 amino acids. The CDR3 sequence: CASSTPGQGVLFF. CDR3 coding DNA: TGTGCCAGCAGCACACCGGGACAGGGTGTGCTGTTTTTT.

The chain employs TRBV19 and TRBJ1-2; weak D call: TRBD1 (6 bases). V gave up 5 bases and J gave up 8 bases, with 12 bases separating them. Germline CDR1 LNHDA, CDR2 SQIVND (reference sequence). CDR3 size: 12 residues. CDR3 loop: CASSAGALGYTF. DNA for the CDR3: TGTGCCAGTAGTGCAGGGGCCTTGGGCTACACCTTC.

The rearrangement uses TRBV3-1 (or the pseudogene TRBV3-2) and TRBJ2-7; no definite D call. CDR1 is LGHDT and CDR2 is YNNKEL in the germline V gene (reference sequence). The V end was cut by 0 bases, the J end by 3 bases, with 9 bases between. The CDR3 covers 14 residues. CDR3 region: CASSQDWSGYEQYF. The CDR3 DNA sequence: TGTGCCAGCAGCCAAGATTGGTCAGGCTACGAGCAGTACTTC.

This clone came up a few times. The chain combines TRBV21-1 with TRBJ2-7; the table's D call, TRBD2, has no DNA check behind it. TRBV21-1 is shown as a pseudogene. The CDR3 runs 16 residues. DNA for the CDR3: TGTGCCAGCAACCCGCCTGGGGGGATAAACTCCTACGAGCAGTACTTC. It encodes CASNPPGGINSYEQYF.

The DNA of the CDR3 is TGTGCCAGCAGCTTCCTCAGACTAGGTCCTGAGCAGTACTTC. Translating gives CASSFLRLGPEQYF. V is TRBV7-9 and J is TRBJ2-7, with TRBD2 as a possible D gene (6 bases). Per germline, CDR1 SEHNR and CDR2 FQNEAQ (reference sequence). Trimming took 3 bases from V and 7 from J, leaving 16 bases between them. There are 14 residues in the CDR3.

The chain recombines TRBV24-1 with TRBJ2-3; D possibly uses TRBD1 or TRBD2 (5 bases each). Per germline, CDR1 KGHDR and CDR2 SFDVKD. The CDR3 sequence is 16 residues long. V lost 1 base, J lost 1 base, and 11 bases lay in between. CDR3 DNA: TGTGCCACCAGTGATTTTGGGGGAACGGGCACAGATACGCAGTATTTT. It is translated as CATSDFGGTGTDTQYF.

The gene calls are TRBV9 and TRBJ2-7; D is uncertain. Germline assignment: CDR1 SGDLS and CDR2 YYNGEE. V was cut by 0 bases and J by 4 bases, with 14 bases left in between. This CDR3 has 15 residues. CDR3 sequence reads: CASSVDAPDTYEQYF. CDR3 coding DNA: TGTGCCAGCAGCGTAGATGCTCCGGATACGTACGAGCAGTACTTC.

The chain recombines TRBV7-9 with TRBJ2-7; D not certain. Germline V CDR1 and CDR2: SEHNR, FQNEAQ (reference sequence). The CDR3 has 14 residues. Between the trimmed V and J ends, which lost 1 base and 3 bases, there was a span of 10 bases. CDR3 DNA sequence: TGTGCCAGCAGCTTAGTGGGCGGAGTCTACGAGCAGTACTTC. Its protein product is CASSLVGGVYEQYF.

This chain uses TRBV18 with TRBJ1-6; possibly TRBD1 for D (5 bases). This CDR3 is built from 17 residues. Germline values: CDR1 KGHSH, CDR2 LQKENI. V was clipped by 3 bases and J by 9 bases, with 21 bases between them. CDR3 nucleotides: TGTGCCAGCTCACCTTCGCACATACGAAGGGACGTTTCACCCCTCCACTTT. Amino acids: CASSPSHIRRDVSPLHF.

This clone has more than one count but fewer than ten. The chain carries TRBV5-1 and TRBJ2-1; 9 nucleotides agree with TRBD1. This CDR3 region has 17 residues. The germline gives CDR1 SGHRS, CDR2 YFSETQ. With V trimmed by 6 bases and J by 0 bases, 10 bases remained unmatched. The chain's CDR3 is CASNGQGRLSSYNEQFF. The CDR3 bases are TGCGCCAGCAATGGACAGGGGAGACTAAGCTCCTACAATGAGCAGTTCTTC.

This clone was seen once. The chain employs TRBV19 and TRBJ2-7; 9 bases agree with TRBD1. Per the germline V gene, CDR1 is LNHDA and CDR2 is SQIVND (reference sequence). The CDR3 has 14 amino acids. Losses at the gene ends were 4 bases for V and 6 bases for J; bases not matched to a gene: 7. CDR3 amino acids: CASSTSRTGAEQYF. The CDR3 region has the DNA TGTGCCAGTAGTACGAGCCGGACAGGGGCCGAGCAGTACTTC. Combining the CDR3 with reference TRBV19 and TRBJ2-7 gives the whole variable domain DGGITQSPKYLFRKEGQNVTLSCEQNLNHDAMYWYRQDPGQGLRLIYYSQIVNDFQKGDIAEGYSVSREKKESFPLTVTSAQKNPTAFYLCASSTSRTGAEQYFGPGTRLTVT.

This clone showed up just once. In DNA, the CDR3 is TGTGCCAGCAGTGAGAACTCAGGGGGCCGTGATACGCAGTATTTT. Protein product: CASSENSGGRDTQYF. The V call is TRBV6-1, the J call TRBJ2-3; 8 bases match TRBD1. The CDR3 spans 15 residues. After removal of 3 bases from V and 6 bases from J, the junction contained 8 bases not matched to a gene. The germline V gene encodes CDR1 MNHNS and CDR2 SASEGT.

This chain uses TRBV6-1 with TRBJ2-2, with D maybe TRBD1 (6 bases). The CDR3 is 14 residues long. CDR1 and CDR2 from the germline V gene are MNHNS and SASEGT. V shed 2 bases and J shed 7 bases, with 11 bases lying between them. Here the CDR3 DNA reads TGTGCCAGCAGTGAAACAGGGTGGAGCGGGGAGCTGTTTTTT. Its translation is CASSETGWSGELFF.

The genes are TRBV19 and TRBJ2-3, with TRBD2 identical over 10 bases. Trimming cost V 4 bases and J 6 bases; bases outside gene matches: 13. CDR3 length: 17 residues. Germline V gives CDR1 LNHDA, CDR2 SQIVND (reference sequence). CDR3 protein: CASSTGASSGSWDTQYF. CDR3 DNA sequence: TGTGCCAGTAGTACGGGGGCCTCTAGCGGGAGTTGGGATACGCAGTATTTT.